This is a list of T cell receptor beta chains from one sample in a study of response to subunit inactivated influenza vaccine. One entry per CDR3 protein results from TCRdb running MiXCR on the RT-PCR reads. The sample has 450,000 to 550,000 distinct CDR3 sequences; less than 30% are singletons. Source: CD4+ T cells sorted from PBMCs, taken 4 to 6 days after vaccination. These receptors originate from a man in his fifties or sixties who received an inactivated influenza vaccine. The conserved cysteine and the conserved F or W are not part of the CDR3 here. The order of the fields is J gene, V gene, CDR3 protein.

j_gene: TRBJ2-5; v_gene: TRBV7-3; CDR3aa: ASSGTAKETQY
j_gene: TRBJ2-7; v_gene: TRBV10-3; CDR3aa: AISSDRGWFEQY
j_gene: TRBJ2-5; v_gene: TRBV10-3; CDR3aa: ATQGLAGTQETQY
j_gene: TRBJ2-3; v_gene: TRBV20-1; CDR3aa: SANIDYSTDTQY
j_gene: TRBJ2-3; v_gene: TRBV3-1; CDR3aa: ASSQDSGRIGNTQY
j_gene: TRBJ2-1; v_gene: TRBV6-2/TRBV6-3; CDR3aa: ASSYSSYNEQF
j_gene: TRBJ2-6; v_gene: TRBV4-3; CDR3aa: ASSWTGGPSGANVLT
j_gene: TRBJ1-5; v_gene: TRBV9; CDR3aa: ASSVGGQRNQPQH
j_gene: TRBJ2-7; v_gene: TRBV20-1; CDR3aa: SVPKRGGLSYEQY
j_gene: TRBJ1-5; v_gene: TRBV20-1; CDR3aa: SARTKGQHQPQH
j_gene: TRBJ1-1; v_gene: TRBV4-2; CDR3aa: ASSQGPGLGLPNTEAF
j_gene: TRBJ1-2; v_gene: TRBV5-1; CDR3aa: ASSLTGSGFGGYT
j_gene: TRBJ2-3; v_gene: TRBV5-1; CDR3aa: ASSLALAGLTDTQY
j_gene: TRBJ1-6; v_gene: TRBV6-2/TRBV6-3; CDR3aa: ASRLPGQGASPLH
j_gene: TRBJ2-3; v_gene: TRBV7-9; CDR3aa: ASSLSSGATDTQY
j_gene: TRBJ2-7; v_gene: TRBV6-1; CDR3aa: ASSLGTSGGYTYEQY
j_gene: TRBJ2-3; v_gene: TRBV7-6; CDR3aa: ASSDGRGYSTDTQY
j_gene: TRBJ2-1; v_gene: TRBV7-2; CDR3aa: ASSSRQRINEQF
j_gene: TRBJ2-2; v_gene: TRBV6-1; CDR3aa: ASRPRTGYNTGELF
j_gene: TRBJ2-3; v_gene: TRBV18; CDR3aa: ASSPNQDTQY
j_gene: TRBJ2-1; v_gene: TRBV20-1; CDR3aa: SARDPGTSGLNEQF
j_gene: TRBJ2-5; v_gene: TRBV6-5; CDR3aa: ASSYQFGGGETQY
j_gene: TRBJ2-2; v_gene: TRBV6-5; CDR3aa: ASSYSISGQGGTGELF
j_gene: TRBJ2-2; v_gene: TRBV6-2/TRBV6-3; CDR3aa: ASSTVSGTGPNTEELF
j_gene: TRBJ2-2; v_gene: TRBV12-3/TRBV12-4; CDR3aa: ASRKSGGVNFGELF
j_gene: TRBJ2-3; v_gene: TRBV25-1; CDR3aa: ASGAGGNTDTQY
j_gene: TRBJ2-7; v_gene: TRBV6-1; CDR3aa: ASRLAGGAYEQY
j_gene: TRBJ2-1; v_gene: TRBV7-2; CDR3aa: ASSRRQNNEQF
j_gene: TRBJ1-3; v_gene: TRBV28; CDR3aa: ASSLSPNTIY
j_gene: TRBJ2-2; v_gene: TRBV27; CDR3aa: ASSRQLGMNTGELF
j_gene: TRBJ2-7; v_gene: TRBV12-3/TRBV12-4; CDR3aa: ASSLAPHEQY
j_gene: TRBJ2-3; v_gene: TRBV5-1; CDR3aa: ASSATGPTDTQY
j_gene: TRBJ1-2; v_gene: TRBV10-3; CDR3aa: AISGAGDYGYT
j_gene: TRBJ2-6; v_gene: TRBV6-5; CDR3aa: ASSYAGSEANVLT
j_gene: TRBJ2-5; v_gene: TRBV24-1; CDR3aa: ATSDRTSGPETQY
j_gene: TRBJ2-1; v_gene: TRBV7-9; CDR3aa: ASSHGFLAGGKDEQF
j_gene: TRBJ1-1; v_gene: TRBV5-6; CDR3aa: ASSSAGENTEAF
j_gene: TRBJ2-5; v_gene: TRBV10-3; CDR3aa: AISVQGSSERETQY
j_gene: TRBJ2-3; v_gene: TRBV7-2; CDR3aa: ASSSRTRDPTDTQY
j_gene: TRBJ1-2; v_gene: TRBV7-9; CDR3aa: ASTQRQGRVGYT
j_gene: TRBJ2-7; v_gene: TRBV20-1; CDR3aa: SAEAPGRYSYEQY
j_gene: TRBJ1-2; v_gene: TRBV4-3; CDR3aa: ASSQDLGQGGYT
j_gene: TRBJ2-1; v_gene: TRBV11-2; CDR3aa: ASSLISSYNEQF
j_gene: TRBJ2-5; v_gene: TRBV10-3; CDR3aa: AISALAGKETQY
j_gene: TRBJ2-5; v_gene: TRBV29-1; CDR3aa: SAMTSGRIGETQY
j_gene: TRBJ2-1; v_gene: TRBV10-3; CDR3aa: AIRNLQGGEQF
j_gene: TRBJ2-2; v_gene: TRBV4-2; CDR3aa: ASSPGQGAVSNTGELF